This T cell receptor (beta chain) was observed in a study of CD8+ T cells in alopecia areata. The overall study: Treated patients swallowed 5 to 10 mg of oral tofacitinib twice daily. Study-wide findings and caveats: The presence of one nonresponder keeps the tie between baseline CD8+ expansion and response uncertain. An increase in clonality over normal scalp was evident in lesional scalp, especially alopecia totalis/universalis. Patients shared TCRs less clearly than mice did, possibly owing to HLA.

Treatment denoted: oral pan-JAK inhibitor, 5-10 mg twice daily. This clone was seen a single time. Antigen specificity is unknown. Sequencing relied on a cDNA template that was reverse transcribed from extracted RNA. Profiled with immunoSEQ multiplex PCR; TCRdb holds only in-frame clones, not every one. The sample yields about 130,000 clones, 50% to 65% seen once. Germline CDR1 and CDR2: SGHAT and FQNNGV. V shed 2 bases and J shed 4 bases, with 9 bases lying between them. The CDR3 length is 13 residues. The chain employs TRBV11-2 and TRBJ2-7; D gene ambiguous. The specimen comprised CD8+ T cells sorted from blood, sampled at week 4, from a patient treated with tofacitinib. The receptor's source is a human donor with alopecia areata. CDR3 sequence (DNA): TGTGCCAGCAGCTTAAGGCAGTCGTACGAGCAGTACTTC. This encodes CASSLRQSYEQYF.